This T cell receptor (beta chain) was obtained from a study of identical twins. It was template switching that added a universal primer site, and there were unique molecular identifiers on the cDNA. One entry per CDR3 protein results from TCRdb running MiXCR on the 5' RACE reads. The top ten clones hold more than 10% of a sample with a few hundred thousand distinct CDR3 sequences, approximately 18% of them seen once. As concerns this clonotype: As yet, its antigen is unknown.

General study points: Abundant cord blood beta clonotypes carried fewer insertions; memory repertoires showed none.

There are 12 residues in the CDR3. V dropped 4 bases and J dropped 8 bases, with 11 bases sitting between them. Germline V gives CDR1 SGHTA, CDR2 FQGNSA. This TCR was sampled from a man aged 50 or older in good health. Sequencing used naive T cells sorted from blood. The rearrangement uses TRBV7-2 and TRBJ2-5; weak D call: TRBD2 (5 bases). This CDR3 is CASSSERNTQYF. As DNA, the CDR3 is TGTGCCAGCAGCTCCGAGCGGAATACCCAGTACTTC.